This TCR beta chain was identified in a study of Graves' ophthalmopathy and Graves' hyperthyroidism. General study findings and limits: Among thyroid clonotypes expanded above 0.001 frequency, most also appeared in blood.

The CDR3 is made up of 11 amino acids. V lost 4 bases and J lost 3, with 6 bases in between. Germline assignment: CDR1 DFQATT and CDR2 SNEGSKA (reference sequence). This clonotype was seen repeatedly, ten times or more. Antigen unknown. RNA served as the template for amplifying TCR beta CDR3 regions. HTBI primers were employed in first-round RT-PCR, then a second-round multiplex PCR followed. TCRdb analysed the multiplex PCR reads with MiXCR anew, one entry per CDR3 protein. Found here are over a million distinct CDR3 sequences, less than 45% of them singletons; the top ten hold 11%. Patients newly diagnosed with hyperthyroidism, under 2 months' duration, were aged 18 to 65, the study reports. Patients were diagnosed from clinical symptoms, serum thyroxine, TRAb, thyroid ultrasound and orbital computed tomography.

Sequencing input: peripheral blood or thyroid tissue (not recorded which). The chain carries TRBV20-1 and TRBJ2-5; no definite D call. The TCR comes from an adult man with Graves' hyperthyroidism. The DNA for the CDR3 is TGCAGTGCTACCACAAAAGAGACCCAGTACTTC. It codes for CSATTKETQYF.